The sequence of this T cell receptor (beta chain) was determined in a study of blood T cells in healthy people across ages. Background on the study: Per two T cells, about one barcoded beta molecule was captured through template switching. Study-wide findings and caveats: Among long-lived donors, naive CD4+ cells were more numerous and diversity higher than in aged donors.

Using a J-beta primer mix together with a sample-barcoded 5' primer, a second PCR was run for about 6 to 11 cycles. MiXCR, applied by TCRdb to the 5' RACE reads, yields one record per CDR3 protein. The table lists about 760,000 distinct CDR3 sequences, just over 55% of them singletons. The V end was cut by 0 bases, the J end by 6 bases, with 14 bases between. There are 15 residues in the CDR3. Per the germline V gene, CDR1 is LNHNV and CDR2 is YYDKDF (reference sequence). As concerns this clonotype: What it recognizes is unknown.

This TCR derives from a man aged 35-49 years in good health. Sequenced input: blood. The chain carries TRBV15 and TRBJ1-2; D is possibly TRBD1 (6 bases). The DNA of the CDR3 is TGTGCCACCAGCAGAGATCCACAGGGTGTTAATGGCTACACCTTC. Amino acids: CATSRDPQGVNGYTF.